The 3 T cell receptor beta chains listed next were all sequenced from one sample in a study of patients and donors after allogeneic stem cell transplantation. TCRdb used MiXCR to reprocess the RT-PCR reads, holding one entry per CDR3 protein. Of 70,000 or so distinct CDR3 sequences detected, less than 30% appear once; the ten largest clones hold approximately 25%. Sample: blood, either unsorted or a sorted T cell fraction (not recorded which). The receptor source for this set is a human donor who was either an allogeneic HSCT recipient or a stem cell or donor lymphocyte infusion donor (not recorded which). It is not recorded whose cells these are; they may come from a transplant donor.

The table lists this clonotype with a few counts. The genes are TRBV12-3 or TRBV12-4 and TRBJ2-3; unclear D gene. The germline V and J ends were trimmed by 3 bases and 4 bases, with 8 bases remaining between them. CDR3 length: 13 amino acids. CDR3 nucleotides: TGTGCCAGCAGTTTGGGCAGGTCAGATACGCAGTATTTT. Its translation is CASSLGRSDTQYF.

This clonotype was seen a few times. J is TRBJ1-6 and V is TRBV5-5, with TRBD1 matching 9 bases. The germline V gene has CDR1 SGHKS and CDR2 YYEKEE (reference sequence). The CDR3 covers 16 residues. Trimming removed 3 bases from V and 9 bases from J; junction bases left unmatched: 10. CDR3 bases: TGTGCCAGCAGCTGGGGCCCGGGACAGGGCGGTTCACCCCTCCACTTT. This gives the protein CASSWGPGQGGSPLHF.

This chain uses TRBV6-2 or TRBV6-3 with TRBJ2-1; 8 bases fit TRBD2. CDR1 is MNHEY, CDR2 SVGEGT, per germline. The V segment lost 0 bases and the J segment 2 bases; nucleotides outside the gene matches: 6. The CDR3 spans 17 residues. The CDR3 nucleotides read TGTGCCAGCAGTTACTCGATGACGGGAGGGGCCTACAATGAGCAGTTCTTC. This sequence encodes CASSYSMTGGAYNEQFF.